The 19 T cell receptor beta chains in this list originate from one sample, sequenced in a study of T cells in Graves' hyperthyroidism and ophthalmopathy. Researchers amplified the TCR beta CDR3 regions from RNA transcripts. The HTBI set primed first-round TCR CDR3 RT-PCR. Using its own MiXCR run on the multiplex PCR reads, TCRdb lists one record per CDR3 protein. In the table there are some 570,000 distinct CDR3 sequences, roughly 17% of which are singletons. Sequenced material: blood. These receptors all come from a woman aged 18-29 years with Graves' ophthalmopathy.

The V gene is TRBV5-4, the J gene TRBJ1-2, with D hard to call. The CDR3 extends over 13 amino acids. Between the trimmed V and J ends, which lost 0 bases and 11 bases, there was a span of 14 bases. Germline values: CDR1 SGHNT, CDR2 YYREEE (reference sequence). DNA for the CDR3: TGTGCCAGCAGCTTGGGGGATGTCGATTTGTACACCTTC. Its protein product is CASSLGDVDLYTF.

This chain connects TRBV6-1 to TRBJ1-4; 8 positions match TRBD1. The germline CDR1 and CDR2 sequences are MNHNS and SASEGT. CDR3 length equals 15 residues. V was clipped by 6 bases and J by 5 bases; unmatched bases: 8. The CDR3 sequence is CASSIDRGGNEKLFF. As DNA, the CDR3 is TGTGCCAGCAGCATTGACAGGGGAGGAAATGAAAAACTGTTTTTT.

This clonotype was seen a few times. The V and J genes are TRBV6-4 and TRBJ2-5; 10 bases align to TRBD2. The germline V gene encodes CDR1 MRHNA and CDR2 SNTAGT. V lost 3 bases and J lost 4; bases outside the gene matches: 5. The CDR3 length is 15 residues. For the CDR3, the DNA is TGTGCCAGCAGTGAGGAAGCGGGGGGGGGAGAGACCCAGTACTTC. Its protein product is CASSEEAGGGETQYF.

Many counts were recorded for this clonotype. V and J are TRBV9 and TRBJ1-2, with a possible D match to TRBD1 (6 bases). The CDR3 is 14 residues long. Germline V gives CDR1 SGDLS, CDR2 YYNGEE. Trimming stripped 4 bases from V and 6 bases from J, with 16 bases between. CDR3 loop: CASSPPGQKDGYTF. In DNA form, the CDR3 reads TGTGCCAGCAGCCCCCCGGGACAAAAAGATGGCTACACCTTC.

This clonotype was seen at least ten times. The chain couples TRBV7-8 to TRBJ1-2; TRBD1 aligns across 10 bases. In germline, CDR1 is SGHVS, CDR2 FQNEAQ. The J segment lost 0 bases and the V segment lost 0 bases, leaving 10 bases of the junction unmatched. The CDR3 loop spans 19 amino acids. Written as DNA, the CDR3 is TGTGCCAGCAGCTTAGCGCGGAAGGACAGGGGGATAGCTAACTATGGCTACACCTTC. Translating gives CASSLARKDRGIANYGYTF.

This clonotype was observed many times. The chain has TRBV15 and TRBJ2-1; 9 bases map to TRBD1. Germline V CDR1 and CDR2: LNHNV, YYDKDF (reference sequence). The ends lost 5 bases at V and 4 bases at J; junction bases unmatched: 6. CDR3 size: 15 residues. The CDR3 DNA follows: TGTGCCACCAGCGCCCGGGACAGGGCTTACAATGAGCAGTTCTTC. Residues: CATSARDRAYNEQFF.

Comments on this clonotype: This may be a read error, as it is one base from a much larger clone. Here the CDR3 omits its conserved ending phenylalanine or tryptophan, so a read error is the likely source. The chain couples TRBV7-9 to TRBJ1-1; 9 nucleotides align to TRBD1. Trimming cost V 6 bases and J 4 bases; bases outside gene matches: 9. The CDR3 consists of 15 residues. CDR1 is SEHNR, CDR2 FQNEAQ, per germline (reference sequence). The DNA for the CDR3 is TGTGCCAGCAGAAGCCCTGTGACAGGGGGCACTGAAGCTTTCTCT. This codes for CASRSPVTGGTEAFS.

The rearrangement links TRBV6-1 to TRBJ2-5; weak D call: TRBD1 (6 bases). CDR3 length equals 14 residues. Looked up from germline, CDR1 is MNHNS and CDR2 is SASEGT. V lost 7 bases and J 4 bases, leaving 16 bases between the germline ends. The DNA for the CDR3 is TGTGCCAGCACTCGTGGGGGCATTTCAGAGACCCAGTACTTC. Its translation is CASTRGGISETQYF.

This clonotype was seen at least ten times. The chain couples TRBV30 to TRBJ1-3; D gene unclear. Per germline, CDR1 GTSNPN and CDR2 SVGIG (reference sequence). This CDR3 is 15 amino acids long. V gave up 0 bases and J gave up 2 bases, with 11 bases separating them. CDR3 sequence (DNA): TGTGCCTGGAGTGTGAGAGGCCGAGCTGGAAACACCATATATTTT. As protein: CAWSVRGRAGNTIYF. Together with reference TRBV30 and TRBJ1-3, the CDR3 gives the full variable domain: SQTIHQWPATLVQPVGSPLSLECTVEGTSNPNLYWYRQAAGRGLQLLFYSVGIGQISSEVPQNLSASRPQDRQFILSSKKLLLSDSGFYLCAWSVRGRAGNTIYFGEGSWLTVV.

The CDR3 spells CASSQVGQGNYGYTF. The CDR3 DNA reads as TGCGCCAGCAGCCAAGTAGGACAGGGTAACTATGGCTACACCTTC. The chain recombines TRBV4-1 with TRBJ1-2; 8 positions match TRBD1. This CDR3 has 15 amino acids. With 1 base clipped from V and 1 base from J, the junction kept 2 bases outside the gene matches. Germline CDR1 is MGHRA and CDR2 is YSYEKL.

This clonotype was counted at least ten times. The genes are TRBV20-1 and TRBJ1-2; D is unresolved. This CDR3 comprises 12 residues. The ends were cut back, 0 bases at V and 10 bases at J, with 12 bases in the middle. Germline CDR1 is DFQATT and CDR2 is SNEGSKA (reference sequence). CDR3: CSARDPRLYYTF. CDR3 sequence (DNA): TGCAGTGCTAGAGATCCAAGGCTTTACTACACCTTC.

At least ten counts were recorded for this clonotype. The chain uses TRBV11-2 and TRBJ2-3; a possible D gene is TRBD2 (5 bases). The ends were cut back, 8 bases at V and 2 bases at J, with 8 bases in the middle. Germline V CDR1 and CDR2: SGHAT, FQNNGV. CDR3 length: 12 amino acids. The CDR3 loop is CASRDYTDTQYF. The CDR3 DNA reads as TGTGCCAGCCGGGATTACACAGATACGCAGTATTTT.

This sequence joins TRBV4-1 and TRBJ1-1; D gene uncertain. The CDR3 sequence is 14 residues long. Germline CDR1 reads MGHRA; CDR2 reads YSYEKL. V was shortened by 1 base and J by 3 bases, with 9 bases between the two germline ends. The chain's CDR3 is CASSQVSGDTEAFF. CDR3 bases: TGCGCCAGCAGCCAAGTCAGCGGGGACACTGAAGCTTTCTTT.

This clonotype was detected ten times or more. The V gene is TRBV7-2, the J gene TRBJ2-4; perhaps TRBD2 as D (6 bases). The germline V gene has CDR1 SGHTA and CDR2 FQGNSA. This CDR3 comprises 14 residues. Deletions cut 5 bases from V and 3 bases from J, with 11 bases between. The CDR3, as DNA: TGTGCCAGCAGCCAGGGACTTAGCAAAAACATTCAGTACTTC. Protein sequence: CASSQGLSKNIQYF.

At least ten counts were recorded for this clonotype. The CDR3 reads CASRETGGLNEQFF. In DNA form, the CDR3 reads TGTGCCAGCAGGGAGACAGGGGGCTTGAATGAGCAGTTCTTC. The chain is built from TRBV28 and TRBJ2-1; 10 nucleotides align to TRBD1. The CDR3 has 14 residues. Germline CDR1 reads MDHEN; CDR2 reads SYDVKM. The V gene end was trimmed by 6 bases and the J gene end by 7 bases; junction bases not matched to a gene: 6.

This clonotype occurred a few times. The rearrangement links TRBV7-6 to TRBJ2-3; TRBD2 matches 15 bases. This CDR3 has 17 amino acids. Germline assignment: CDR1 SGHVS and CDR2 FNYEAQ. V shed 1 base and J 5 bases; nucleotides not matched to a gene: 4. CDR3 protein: CASSLGTSGRAQDTQYF. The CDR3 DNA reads TGTGCCAGCAGCTTAGGGACTAGCGGGAGGGCCCAAGATACGCAGTATTTT.

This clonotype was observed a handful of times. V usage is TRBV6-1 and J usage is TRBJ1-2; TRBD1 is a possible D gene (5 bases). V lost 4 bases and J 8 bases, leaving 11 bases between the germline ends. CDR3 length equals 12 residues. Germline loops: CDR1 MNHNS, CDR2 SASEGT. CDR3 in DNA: TGTGCCAGCAGTGCCACGGGGGGAGGCTACACCTTC. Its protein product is CASSATGGGYTF.

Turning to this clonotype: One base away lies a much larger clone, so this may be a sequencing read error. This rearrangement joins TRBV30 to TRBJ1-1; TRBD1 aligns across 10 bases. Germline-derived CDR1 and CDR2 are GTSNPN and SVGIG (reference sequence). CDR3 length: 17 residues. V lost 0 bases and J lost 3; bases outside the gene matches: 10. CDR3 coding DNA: TGTGCCTGGAGTGTACTAAGGACAGGGGGTTTGGACACTGAAGCTTTCTTT. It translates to CAWSVLRTGGLDTEAFF.

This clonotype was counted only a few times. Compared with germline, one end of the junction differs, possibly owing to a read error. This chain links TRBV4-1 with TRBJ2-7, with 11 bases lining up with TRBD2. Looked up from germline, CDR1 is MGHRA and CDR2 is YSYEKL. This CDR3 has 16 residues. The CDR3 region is CASSQAGILAGVEQYF. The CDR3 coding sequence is TGTGCCAGCAGCCAGGCTGGGATACTAGCGGGAGTCGAGCAGTACTTC.